This T cell receptor (beta chain) was identified during a study of shared clonotypes between healthy human individuals. Study at large: Contributing individuals were a couple of females and three males aged 18 to 49.

Germline V gene data show CDR1 as SNHLY and CDR2 as FYNNEI. The CDR3 length is 12 residues. V gave up 6 bases and J gave up 5 bases, with 8 bases separating them. The table came from immunoSEQ multiplex PCR; TCRdb's copy has only in-frame clones and leaves some out. This sample has some 1 million clones, with about 80% found just once. Remarks on this clone: No antigen is known for it.

Healthy HIV-negative adults without recent acute infections or vaccinations served as donors. Among the donors, all were Caucasian adults who lived in Nashville, Tennessee. Study findings and constraints: Compared with clonotypes that all four donors shared, non-shared clonotypes had lower generation probabilities.

The sequence came from a man in his late teens or twenties in good health. Sequenced: memory CD4+ T cells sorted from blood. Documented subset: CD45RA-negative fraction. The genes are TRBV2 and TRBJ1-5; tentative D call: TRBD1 (6 bases). The CDR3, as DNA: TGTGCCAGCAGGAGGGGGTATCAGCCCCAGCATTTT. This gives the protein CASRRGYQPQHF.